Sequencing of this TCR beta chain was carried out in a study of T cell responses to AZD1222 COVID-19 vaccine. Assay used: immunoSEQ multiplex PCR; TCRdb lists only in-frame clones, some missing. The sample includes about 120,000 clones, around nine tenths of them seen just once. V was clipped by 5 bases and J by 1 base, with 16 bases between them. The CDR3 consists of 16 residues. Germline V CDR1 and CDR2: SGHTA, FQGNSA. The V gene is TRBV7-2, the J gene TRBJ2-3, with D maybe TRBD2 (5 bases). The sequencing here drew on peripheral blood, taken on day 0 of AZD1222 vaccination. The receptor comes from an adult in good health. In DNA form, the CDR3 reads TGTGCCAGCAGCAAGCAACTAGGTACAGGCACAGATACGCAGTATTTT. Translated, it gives CASSKQLGTGTDTQYF.